This T cell receptor beta chain was sequenced in a study of cytomegalovirus exposure and HLA in healthy donors. Turning to the study itself: The roughly 120 validation repertoires used the same platform as the approximately 620 first-cohort repertoires (as reported by a later analysis). Study results and caveats: The study designated around 150 TCR beta chains cytomegalovirus-associated. First-cohort TCR clusters were later found to tend to co-occur in the 120 validation repertoires.

On this clone: Its antigen remains unknown.

Profiled with immunoSEQ multiplex PCR; TCRdb holds only in-frame clones, not every one. The sample has under 85,000 clones, 94% seen once. A roughly 120-subject validation cohort, separate from the approximately 610-subject first cohort, supplied the donors. Per the germline V gene, CDR1 is PRHDT and CDR2 is FYEKMQ (reference sequence). This CDR3 is 12 amino acids long. V was shortened by 5 bases and J by 7 bases, with 6 bases between the two germline ends. The source material was PBMCs. The sequence was collected from a woman in her late teens or twenties in good health and CMV-seronegative. The gene calls are TRBV13 and TRBJ1-6; D is unclear. CDR3 protein: CASSLMNSPLHF. DNA for the CDR3: TGTGCCAGCAGCCTAATGAATTCACCCCTCCACTTT.